This is a list of T cell receptor beta chains from one sample in a study of T cells in Graves' hyperthyroidism and ophthalmopathy. TCRdb re-derived calls from the multiplex PCR reads in MiXCR, one entry per CDR3 protein. The table has about 300,000 distinct CDR3 sequences, around 19% seen once. Material for sequencing was blood. These receptors were collected from a man in his forties or fifties with Graves' ophthalmopathy. Each CDR3 is given without its conserved first and last residue. A row's size may be missing; if present it is once, few, many or a size class.

V gene	clone size	J gene	CDR3 protein
TRBV30	many	TRBJ1-1	AWSADRPQAF
TRBV19	.	TRBJ1-6	ASSLSPIRNSPLH
TRBV24-1	.	TRBJ2-1	ATSELTSSYNEQF
TRBV28	many	TRBJ2-3	ASSSPFLRGSTDTQY
TRBV29-1	.	TRBJ2-7	SVELRYEQY
TRBV20-1	many	TRBJ2-4	SARVSWERAAAKNIQY
TRBV25-1	few	TRBJ1-6	ASRDGGSPLH
TRBV11-2	many	TRBJ2-1	ASSRPGNNEQF
TRBV11-2	many	TRBJ2-3	ASSPYVAVTDTQY
TRBV4-1	.	TRBJ1-1	ASSQEHMNTEAF
TRBV5-1	.	TRBJ1-2	ASSFLGLDYGYT
TRBV29-1	.	TRBJ2-3	SVIYLTSGRTDTQY
TRBV7-8	.	TRBJ1-1	ASTIGGNTEAF
TRBV27	many	TRBJ1-2	ASSLKGQGYGYT
TRBV5-1	.	TRBJ2-5	ASSVLAGEQETQY
TRBV20-1	few	TRBJ1-6	SADDGYNSPLH
TRBV12-3/TRBV12-4	few	TRBJ1-4	ASSPLAGVGGKLF
TRBV5-6	few	TRBJ2-7	ASSLGGDSVEQY
TRBV6-1	.	TRBJ1-5	ASSAMGDAQPQH
TRBV28	many	TRBJ2-3	ASTRGAATDTQY
TRBV7-3	.	TRBJ2-1	ASSLKSGGGHNEQF
TRBV12-3/TRBV12-4	.	TRBJ1-6	ASMLGGNSPLH
TRBV29-1	.	TRBJ2-5	SVESPGTGLRETQY
TRBV11-3	many	TRBJ2-2	ASRLDDGELF
TRBV20-1	many	TRBJ2-7	SARDVRETSGSYEQY
TRBV3-1	many	TRBJ2-4	ASSQDGGARNIQY
TRBV6-1	many	TRBJ2-3	ASSAGGETDTQY
TRBV11-2	.	TRBJ2-6	ASSSDTWANVLT
TRBV2	many	TRBJ2-1	ASSERRQGPPYNEQF
TRBV6-1	.	TRBJ2-1	ASSPLAGVTYNEQF
TRBV24-1	few	TRBJ2-1	ATSERAGAPYNEQF
TRBV2	few	TRBJ1-2	ARQVRTDYGYT
TRBV5-4	.	TRBJ1-1	ASSLWEGGLGTEAF
TRBV5-1	many	TRBJ2-3	ASSEVLGDTQY
TRBV7-7	many	TRBJ2-5	ASSLDGRGQETQY
TRBV27	many	TRBJ2-3	ASSPRTGGTDTQY
TRBV5-1	.	TRBJ2-1	ASSPSREGKNNEQF
TRBV15	few	TRBJ2-1	ATSRETGWRF
TRBV6-1	.	TRBJ1-4	ASRRGEKLF
TRBV4-2	.	TRBJ1-1	ASSQDNKNTEAF
TRBV19	.	TRBJ1-5	ASSQPGASNQPQH
TRBV20-1	.	TRBJ2-1	SAIIGAEQF
TRBV28	few	TRBJ2-1	ASSSGLVLPGNEQF
TRBV15	.	TRBJ2-7	ATNSGGAGEQY
TRBV10-2	few	TRBJ1-1	ASSESRPGTGPTEAF
TRBV6-1	few	TRBJ1-2	ASSEQGRDYGYT
TRBV20-1	few	TRBJ2-1	SAGTSGAYNEQF
TRBV6-2/TRBV6-3	.	TRBJ1-1	ASSRLGELGTEAF
TRBV5-1	few	TRBJ2-1	ASSLVGTSGVGEQF
TRBV11-2	many	TRBJ2-7	ASSLEGLVRDEQY
TRBV11-2	many	TRBJ1-4	ASSSGTGRYEKLF
TRBV24-1	once	TRBJ2-5	ATSEGRPETQY
TRBV28	.	TRBJ2-1	ASSLLAYNEQF
TRBV18	many	TRBJ2-7	ASSPPGLPYEQY
TRBV28	many	TRBJ2-7	AVQQGSEQY
TRBV12-3/TRBV12-4	few	TRBJ2-1	ASSGGSGRKNEQF